Following are 5 T cell receptor beta chains from one sample sequenced in a study of T cell responses to AZD1222 COVID-19 vaccine. Assay: immunoSEQ multiplex PCR; the TCRdb copy retains only in-frame clones and omits some. The table records about 81,000 clones, 75% to 95% of them present only once. The sample in question was peripheral blood, obtained 28 days after the second AZD1222 dose. The receptors come from an adult who received the AZD1222 COVID-19 vaccine.

The rearrangement links TRBV4-1 to TRBJ2-1, with 8 bases identical to TRBD2. This CDR3 is built from 14 residues. CDR1 and CDR2 (germline): MGHRA, YSYEKL. J was trimmed by 5 bases and V by 6 bases; bases with no gene match: 6. CDR3 sequence (DNA): TGCGCCAGCAGTCCGAGCGGGAGCGACAATGAGCAGTTCTTC. As protein: CASSPSGSDNEQFF.

The chain uses TRBV2 and TRBJ1-2, with TRBD1 matching 8 bases. The V gene end was trimmed by 6 bases and the J gene end by 2 bases; junction bases not matched to a gene: 5. The CDR3 totals 14 residues. The V gene's germline CDR1 is SNHLY and CDR2 FYNNEI. This CDR3 reads CASSRDRRNYGYTF. CDR3 DNA sequence: TGTGCCAGCAGCCGGGACAGGAGGAACTATGGCTACACCTTC.

J is TRBJ2-2 and V is TRBV19; the D is unclear. CDR3 length equals 14 residues. Germline lookup yields CDR1 LNHDA and CDR2 SQIVND (reference sequence). Trimming took off 9 bases at V and 1 base at J, with 12 bases between the two ends. CDR3 nucleotides: TGTGCCAGCAGGCGTTGGAGGAACACCGGGGAGCTGTTTTTT. This sequence encodes CASRRWRNTGELFF.

This chain links TRBV27 with TRBJ1-2; D is undetermined. Deletions cut 6 bases from V and 2 bases from J, with 10 bases between. Per the germline V gene, CDR1 is MNHEY and CDR2 is SMNVEV (reference sequence). The CDR3 totals 13 residues. The CDR3 loop is CASSAGRNYGYTF. The CDR3 region has the DNA TGTGCCAGCAGCGCAGGACGGAACTATGGCTACACCTTC.

The rearrangement joins TRBV6-5 to TRBJ2-2, with TRBD1 matching 7 bases. V lost 6 bases to trimming and J lost 0 bases; unmatched junction nucleotides: 4. CDR3 length: 15 residues. In germline, CDR1 is MNHEY, CDR2 SVGAGI. CDR3 nucleotide sequence: TGTGCCAGCAGCATTGGACAGGCGAACACCGGGGAGCTGTTTTTT. Its translation is CASSIGQANTGELFF.